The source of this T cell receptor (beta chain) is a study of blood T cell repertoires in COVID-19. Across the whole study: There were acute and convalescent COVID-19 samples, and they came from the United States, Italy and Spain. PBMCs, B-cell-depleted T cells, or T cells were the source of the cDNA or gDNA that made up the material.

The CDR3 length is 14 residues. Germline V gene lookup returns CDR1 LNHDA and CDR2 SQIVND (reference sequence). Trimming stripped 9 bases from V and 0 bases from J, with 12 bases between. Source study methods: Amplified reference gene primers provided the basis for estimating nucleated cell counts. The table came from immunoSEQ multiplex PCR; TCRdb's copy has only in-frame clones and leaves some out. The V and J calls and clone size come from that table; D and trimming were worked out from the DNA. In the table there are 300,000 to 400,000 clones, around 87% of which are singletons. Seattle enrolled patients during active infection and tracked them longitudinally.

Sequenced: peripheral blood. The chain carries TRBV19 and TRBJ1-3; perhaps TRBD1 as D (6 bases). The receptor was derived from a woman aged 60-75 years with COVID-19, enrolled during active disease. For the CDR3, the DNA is TGTGCCAGCGGACAGAAGATCTCTGGAAACACCATATATTTT. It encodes CASGQKISGNTIYF.